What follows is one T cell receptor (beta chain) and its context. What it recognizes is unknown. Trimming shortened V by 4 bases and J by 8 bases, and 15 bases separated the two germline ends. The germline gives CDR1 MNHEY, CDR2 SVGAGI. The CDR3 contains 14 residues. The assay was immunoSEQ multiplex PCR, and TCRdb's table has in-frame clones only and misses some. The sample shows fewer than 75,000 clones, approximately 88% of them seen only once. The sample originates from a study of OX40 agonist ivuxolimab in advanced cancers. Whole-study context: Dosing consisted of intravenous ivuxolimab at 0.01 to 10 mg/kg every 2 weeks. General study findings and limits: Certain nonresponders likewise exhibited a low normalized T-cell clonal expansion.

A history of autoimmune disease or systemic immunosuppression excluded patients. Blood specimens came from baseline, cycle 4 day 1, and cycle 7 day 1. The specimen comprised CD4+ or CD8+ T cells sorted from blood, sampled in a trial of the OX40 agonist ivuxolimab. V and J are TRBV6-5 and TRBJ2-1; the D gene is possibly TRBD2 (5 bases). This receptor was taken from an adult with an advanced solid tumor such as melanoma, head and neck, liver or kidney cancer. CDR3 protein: CASSFLLGRYEQFF. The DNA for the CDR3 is TGTGCCAGCAGTTTTCTACTAGGAAGGTATGAGCAGTTCTTC.